The 31 T cell receptor beta chains given below trace back to one sample, sequenced in a study of blood T cell repertoires in COVID-19. Clones were sequenced by immunoSEQ multiplex PCR, and TCRdb holds only the in-frame ones, with some missing. The sample carries 200,000 to 250,000 clones, 70% to 85% recorded once. Input material: PBMCs or T cells enriched from blood (not recorded which). These receptors came from a man aged 35-49 years who had recovered from COVID-19.

The chain is built from TRBV18 and TRBJ2-5; the match to TRBD2 covers 12 bases. CDR3 size: 15 residues. CDR1 and CDR2 from the germline V gene are KGHSH and LQKENI. Trimming removed 4 bases from V and 3 bases from J; junction bases left unmatched: 3. DNA for the CDR3: TGTGCCAGCTCACTCGGACTAGCGGGAAAAGAGACCCAGTACTTC. Protein sequence: CASSLGLAGKETQYF.

This clone occurred a few times. The chain carries TRBV28 and TRBJ2-7; TRBD1 aligns across 8 bases. Trimming took 10 bases from V and 6 from J; bases not matched to a gene: 14. The CDR3 sequence is 14 residues long. Germline values: CDR1 MDHEN, CDR2 SYDVKM. CDR3 sequence (DNA): TGTGCCACCACCTCGAGGACAGGGCGCTCCGAGCAGTACTTC. Its translation: CATTSRTGRSEQYF.

The chain recombines TRBV24-1 with TRBJ1-3; D ambiguous. Germline V gives CDR1 KGHDR, CDR2 SFDVKD. The CDR3 covers 14 residues. V lost 5 bases and J 5 bases, leaving 12 bases between the germline ends. DNA of the CDR3: TGTGCCACCAGTGCCAGCGGCGGGAGAAACACCATATATTTT. Translated: CATSASGGRNTIYF.

This clone has just a few counts. The chain links TRBV9 to TRBJ2-2, with a tentative D call TRBD1 (6 bases). CDR1 SGDLS and CDR2 YYNGEE come from the germline V gene. The V gene lost 3 bases and the J gene lost 3 bases, with 15 bases spanning the gap. This CDR3 has 16 residues. In DNA, the CDR3 is TGTGCCAGCAGCGCAGTCCCAGGGGTGTACACCGGGGAGCTGTTTTTT. This translates into CASSAVPGVYTGELFF.

The chain carries TRBV6-5 and TRBJ1-1, with a possible D match to TRBD1 (6 bases). This CDR3 has 13 amino acids. Germline CDR1 reads MNHEY; CDR2 reads SVGAGI. The germline V and J ends were trimmed by 6 bases and 6 bases, with 14 bases remaining between them. For the CDR3, the DNA is TGTGCCAGCAGCCGGCACAGGGATTCTGAAGCTTTCTTT. Translated: CASSRHRDSEAFF.

J is TRBJ2-6 and V is TRBV6-4, with TRBD2 matching over 9 bases. Trimming took 3 bases from V and 3 from J; bases not matched to a gene: 3. Germline assignment: CDR1 MRHNA and CDR2 SNTAGT. This CDR3 is built from 16 residues. CDR3 sequence: CASSEGSGSGANVLTF. CDR3 coding DNA: TGTGCCAGCAGTGAGGGTAGCGGGAGTGGGGCCAACGTCCTGACTTTC.

The V gene is TRBV11-1, the J gene TRBJ1-2; tentatively, D is TRBD1 (5 bases). V was cut by 5 bases and J by 6 bases, with 13 bases left in between. From germline, CDR1 is SGHAT and CDR2 FQDESV (reference sequence). The CDR3 has 13 amino acids. The CDR3: CASSLRWGDGYTF. The CDR3 region has the DNA TGTGCCAGCAGCCTCCGCTGGGGGGATGGCTACACCTTC.

The chain carries TRBV3-1 (or the pseudogene TRBV3-2) and TRBJ1-3; tentative D call: TRBD1 (5 bases). V was trimmed by 0 bases and J by 1 base, leaving 13 bases between them. Germline-derived CDR1 and CDR2 are LGHDT and YNNKEL (reference sequence). The CDR3 contains 17 residues. The CDR3 nucleotides are TGTGCCAGCAGCCAAGATGGGGAGGGGACTTCTGGAAACACCATATATTTT. As protein: CASSQDGEGTSGNTIYF.

The chain has TRBV19 and TRBJ1-4; unclear D gene. CDR1 and CDR2 (germline): LNHDA, SQIVND (reference sequence). Trimming left V 3 bases short and J 8 bases short, with 7 bases between. CDR3 length: 12 amino acids. CDR3 amino acids: CASSIQQEKLFF. CDR3 DNA: TGTGCCAGTAGTATCCAACAGGAAAAACTGTTTTTT.

The CDR3 DNA sequence: TGTGCCAGCAGCCAAGATCTTCGAGGTAGGGCTTTCTTT. This gives the protein CASSQDLRGRAFF. The V call is TRBV14, the J call TRBJ1-1; D call uncertain. Germline loops: CDR1 SGHDN, CDR2 FVKESK. There are 13 residues in the CDR3. Trimming pared 0 bases from V and 11 bases from J, leaving 13 bases between.

The chain carries TRBV11-2 and TRBJ2-5, with D maybe TRBD1 (6 bases). Trimming stripped 1 base from V and 2 bases from J, with 14 bases between. This CDR3 has 16 amino acids. CDR1 and CDR2 (germline): SGHAT, FQNNGV. The DNA of the CDR3 is TGTGCCAGCAGCTTAGGGGGACACACAAGGCAAGAGACCCAGTACTTC. Translated: CASSLGGHTRQETQYF.

The chain combines TRBV28 with TRBJ1-2; 9 nucleotides line up with TRBD1. The CDR3 spans 13 residues. V was clipped by 6 bases and J by 8 bases; unmatched bases: 7. Germline CDR1 is MDHEN and CDR2 is SYDVKM. CDR3 in amino acids: CASRQQGAQGYTF. In DNA form, the CDR3 reads TGTGCCAGCAGGCAACAGGGGGCGCAAGGCTACACCTTC.

The chain employs TRBV19 and TRBJ1-6; 7 nucleotides align to TRBD1. Germline assignment: CDR1 LNHDA and CDR2 SQIVND (reference sequence). The CDR3 contains 14 residues. With V trimmed by 6 bases and J by 9 bases, 8 bases remained unmatched. CDR3 DNA sequence: TGTGCCAGTAGCCGGGGGGGGACAGTTTCACCCCTCCACTTT. The encoded protein is CASSRGGTVSPLHF.

This sequence joins TRBV6-1 and TRBJ1-5; D perhaps matches TRBD1 (6 bases). V was cut by 0 bases and J by 7 bases, with 13 bases left in between. CDR3 length: 15 amino acids. From germline, CDR1 is MNHNS and CDR2 SASEGT. The CDR3 DNA is TGTGCCAGCAGTGAAGCTGGGGGGGGCAGCCAGCCCCAGCATTTT. It yields the protein CASSEAGGGSQPQHF.

The J gene is TRBJ2-7, the V gene TRBV24-1; possibly TRBD1 for D (6 bases). Germline assignment: CDR1 KGHDR and CDR2 SFDVKD. The CDR3 has 13 amino acids. V lost 5 bases, J lost 2 bases, and 9 bases lay in between. The CDR3 is CATSVGAAYEQYF. Written as DNA, the CDR3 is TGTGCCACCAGTGTGGGGGCGGCCTACGAGCAGTACTTC.

In regard to this clone: It is unclear where the CDR3 begins or ends on the DNA, so no DNA is shown, and the CDR3 is as TCRdb lists it. The chain recombines TRBV6-8 with TRBJ2-3; no check of the table's D call, TRBD2, against the DNA was made. The CDR3 comprises 15 residues, both ends counted. Germline assignment: CDR1 MNHGY and CDR2 SAAAGT. CDR3 residues: CASSYLRFGLTAQYF.

The CDR3 DNA reads TGTGCCAGCAGGCCGGGGGGGGCCTACGAGCAGTACTTC. Protein: CASRPGGAYEQYF. The chain employs TRBV2 and TRBJ2-7; TRBD2 matches at 8 bases. Trimming cost V 6 bases and J 2 bases; bases outside gene matches: 3. The CDR3 loop spans 13 amino acids. Per the germline V gene, CDR1 is SNHLY and CDR2 is FYNNEI.

V gene TRBV5-4 combines with J gene TRBJ1-2, with TRBD1 matching over 9 bases. Germline V CDR1 and CDR2: SGHNT, YYREEE (reference sequence). CDR3 length: 15 residues. With 2 bases clipped from V and 5 bases from J, the junction kept 7 bases outside the gene matches. CDR3 amino acids: CASSLEPGQGYGYTF. The CDR3 DNA follows: TGTGCCAGCAGCTTAGAGCCGGGACAGGGATATGGCTACACCTTC.

The genes are TRBV27 and TRBJ2-1; TRBD2 matches at 9 bases. J was trimmed by 9 bases and V by 4 bases; bases with no gene match: 10. Per the germline V gene, CDR1 is MNHEY and CDR2 is SMNVEV (reference sequence). This CDR3 is 15 amino acids long. Here the CDR3 reads CASSSVAGVAGEQFF. CDR3 DNA sequence: TGTGCCAGCAGTTCGGTAGCGGGAGTGGCGGGTGAGCAGTTCTTC.

The genes are TRBV5-1 and TRBJ2-5; TRBD2 is a possible D gene (5 bases). The V and J ends lost 2 bases and 2 bases respectively, with 16 bases between them. This CDR3 has 16 residues. The germline V gene encodes CDR1 SGHRS and CDR2 YFSETQ. The CDR3 region has the DNA TGCGCCAGCAGCTTTCGGGTCCTAGCATATCAAGAGACCCAGTACTTC. Translated: CASSFRVLAYQETQYF.

This chain connects TRBV5-1 to TRBJ2-6; D perhaps matches TRBD1 (7 bases). Trimming stripped 0 bases from V and 15 bases from J, with 13 bases between. The CDR3 spans 13 residues. Germline CDR1 and CDR2: SGHRS and YFSETQ. The CDR3 loop is CASSLDMQGGLTF. Written as DNA, the CDR3 is TGCGCCAGCAGCTTGGATATGCAGGGGGGCCTGACTTTC.

This chain uses TRBV11-2 with TRBJ1-1; 9 positions agree with TRBD1. CDR3 length equals 16 residues. J gave up 2 bases and V 5 bases, and 9 bases lay outside the gene matches. CDR1 is SGHAT, CDR2 FQNNGV, per germline. The CDR3 nucleotides read TGTGCCAGCAGCGTTACACAGGGGGCCTTAAACACTGAAGCTTTCTTT. It codes for CASSVTQGALNTEAFF.

This clone was seen just once. CDR3 bases: TGTGCCAGCAGCGTAGTCGGTGCGGCAGATACGCAGTATTTT. Translated, it gives CASSVVGAADTQYF. V usage is TRBV9 and J usage is TRBJ2-3; D gene ambiguous. The CDR3 runs 14 residues. Trimming pared 0 bases from V and 4 bases from J, leaving 9 bases between. Germline V CDR1 and CDR2: SGDLS, YYNGEE. Full variable domain (rest looked up from reference TRBV9 and TRBJ2-3): DSGVTQTPKHLITATGQRVTLRCSPRSGDLSVYWYQQSLDQGLQFLIQYYNGEERAKGNILERFSAQQFPDLHSELNLSSLELGDSALYFCASSVVGAADTQYFGPGTRLTVL.

The DNA of the CDR3 is TGTGCCAGCAGCTTTGAAGGGGGCCTGACTAATTCACCCCTCCACTTT. Its translation is CASSFEGGLTNSPLHF. The chain joins TRBV7-8 to TRBJ1-6, with TRBD1 matching 7 bases. Trimming at V came to 3 bases and at J to 6 bases, leaving 8 bases not matched to a gene. Germline V CDR1 and CDR2: SGHVS, FQNEAQ. The CDR3 runs 16 residues.

The chain is built from TRBV10-3 and TRBJ1-2; 9 nucleotides align to TRBD1. J was trimmed by 4 bases and V by 8 bases; bases with no gene match: 5. Germline lookup yields CDR1 ENHRY and CDR2 SYGVKD. The CDR3 spans 13 residues. Here the CDR3 DNA reads TGTGCCATCGGGAGGGACAGGGCCTATGGCTACACCTTC. Translation: CAIGRDRAYGYTF.

The rearrangement joins TRBV12-3 or TRBV12-4 to TRBJ1-1; D is uncertain. This CDR3 region has 13 residues. Trimming shortened V by 6 bases and J by 2 bases, and 10 bases separated the two germline ends. The CDR3 reads CASSPRHNTEAFF. Here the CDR3 DNA reads TGTGCCAGCAGCCCGAGACATAACACTGAAGCTTTCTTT.

This chain connects TRBV7-9 to TRBJ2-2, with D possibly TRBD1 on 5 matching bases. V lost 6 bases and J 6 bases, leaving 11 bases between the germline ends. In germline, CDR1 is SEHNR, CDR2 FQNEAQ (reference sequence). The CDR3 spans 13 residues. CDR3 sequence: CASRLLTAGELFF. The CDR3 DNA sequence: TGTGCCAGCAGGCTTCTGACAGCCGGGGAGCTGTTTTTT.

J is TRBJ1-1 and V is TRBV6-5; 7 nucleotides agree with TRBD1. V lost 10 bases to trimming and J lost 1 base; unmatched junction nucleotides: 3. The CDR3 is 12 amino acids. Germline lookup yields CDR1 MNHEY and CDR2 SVGAGI. The DNA of the CDR3 is TGTGCCACAAACAGGGGGAACACTGAAGCTTTCTTT. Protein: CATNRGNTEAFF.

The genes are TRBV5-4 and TRBJ1-3; D perhaps matches TRBD1 (5 bases). The V and J ends lost 1 base and 6 bases respectively, with 8 bases between them. The CDR3 is made up of 13 amino acids. Germline lookup yields CDR1 SGHNT and CDR2 YYREEE (reference sequence). The CDR3, as DNA: TGTGCCAGCAGCTTGACAGGCCTAAACACCATATATTTT. Protein product: CASSLTGLNTIYF.

The chain has TRBV2 and TRBJ2-1; the match to TRBD2 covers 10 bases. The CDR3 totals 15 residues. Germline lookup yields CDR1 SNHLY and CDR2 FYNNEI. Losses at the gene ends were 7 bases for V and 2 bases for J; bases not matched to a gene: 5. The CDR3 sequence: CASTPTSGAYNEQFF. The CDR3 DNA follows: TGTGCCAGCACCCCCACTAGCGGGGCCTACAATGAGCAGTTCTTC.

This clone was found a few times. This chain joins TRBV18 and TRBJ2-7; D not certain. Trimming left V 3 bases short and J 1 base short, with 10 bases between. From germline, CDR1 is KGHSH and CDR2 LQKENI. CDR3 length equals 14 residues. This chain's CDR3 is CASSPGSGSYEQYF. The CDR3 DNA follows: TGTGCCAGCTCACCGGGCAGTGGGTCCTACGAGCAGTACTTC.